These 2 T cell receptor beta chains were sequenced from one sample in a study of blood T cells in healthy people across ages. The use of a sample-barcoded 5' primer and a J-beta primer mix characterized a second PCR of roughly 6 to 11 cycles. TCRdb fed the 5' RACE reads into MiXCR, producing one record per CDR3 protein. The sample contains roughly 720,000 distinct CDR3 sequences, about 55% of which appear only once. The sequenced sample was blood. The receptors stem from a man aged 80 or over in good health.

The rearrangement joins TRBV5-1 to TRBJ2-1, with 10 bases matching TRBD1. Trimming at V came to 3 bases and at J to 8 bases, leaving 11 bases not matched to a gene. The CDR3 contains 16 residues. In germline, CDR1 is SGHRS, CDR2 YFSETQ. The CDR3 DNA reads TGCGCCAGCAGCTCACCTGACAGGGGGCTCGGGGATGAGCAGTTCTTC. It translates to CASSSPDRGLGDEQFF.

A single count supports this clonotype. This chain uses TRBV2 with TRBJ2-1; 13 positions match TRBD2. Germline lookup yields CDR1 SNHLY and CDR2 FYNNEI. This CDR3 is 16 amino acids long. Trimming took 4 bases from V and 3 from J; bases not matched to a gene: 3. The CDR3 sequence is CASSGLAGGFYNEQFF. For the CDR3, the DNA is TGTGCCAGCAGTGGACTAGCGGGGGGCTTCTACAATGAGCAGTTCTTC.